This TCR beta chain was found in a study of radiation and T cells in renal cell carcinoma. Noted time point: blood 4 weeks post-SBRT, at nephrectomy. As to treatment: 15 Gy SBRT to primary tumor, nephrectomy 4 weeks later. Nephrectomy followed 15 Gy stereotactic body radiation by 4 weeks. Some clones are missing from TCRdb's copy, which holds only in-frame ones; the method was immunoSEQ multiplex PCR. Here the sample spans just over 95,000 clones, roughly 82% being singletons. The CDR3 is 15 amino acids. V dropped 2 bases and J dropped 6; count of bases not matched to a gene: 4. Germline CDR1 reads MGHRA; CDR2 reads YSYEKL.

The TCR comes from a man aged 60 to 75 with renal cell carcinoma. Sample: blood, taken from a patient whose treatment included radiotherapy and nephrectomy. The chain carries TRBV4-1 and TRBJ2-1; the match to TRBD2 covers 10 bases. This CDR3 reads CASSQMLAGVNEQFF. As DNA, the CDR3 is TGCGCCAGCAGCCAAATGCTAGCGGGAGTCAATGAGCAGTTCTTC.